This paragraph covers one TCR beta chain sequence. Its antigen is still unknown. The length of the CDR3 is 16 residues. Trimming took 8 bases from V and 0 from J, leaving 16 bases between them. Germline V CDR1 and CDR2: MDHEN, SYDVKM. The PCR contained 60 Vbeta and 13 Jbeta primers. Here immunoSEQ multiplex PCR was the method, and the copy in TCRdb shows in-frame clones only, minus some. The sample lists roughly 200,000 clones, roughly 80% occurring once. This entry belongs to a study of cytomegalovirus exposure and HLA in healthy donors. Whole-study findings and limits: Exclusion applied to some V segments, including TRBV6-2 and TRBV6-3, as they were indistinguishable.

The chain combines TRBV28 with TRBJ1-4; weak D call: TRBD1 (6 bases). The TCR sequence derives from a woman aged 45-59 years in good health and CMV-seronegative. Sample: PBMCs. The CDR3 reads CASAGGRTATNEKLFF. CDR3 nucleotide sequence: TGTGCCAGCGCTGGGGGCAGAACTGCAACTAATGAAAAACTGTTTTTT.